The TCR beta chain under discussion was sequenced for a study of T cell responses to AZD1222 COVID-19 vaccine. Profiled with immunoSEQ multiplex PCR; TCRdb holds only in-frame clones, not every one. The sample includes 110,000 to 150,000 clones, 89% of them seen just once. The sequencing used peripheral blood, collected on day 0 of AZD1222 vaccination. The TCR originated in an adult in good health.

This chain's CDR3 is CATSRLADNTEAFF. CDR3 DNA: TGTGCCACCAGCCGTCTCGCGGATAACACTGAAGCTTTCTTT. The gene calls are TRBV15 and TRBJ1-1; D is undetermined. V was shortened by 5 bases and J by 2 bases, with 12 bases between the two germline ends. This CDR3 spans 14 amino acids. Germline V lookup: CDR1 LNHNV, CDR2 YYDKDF (reference sequence).